Given below is one T cell receptor beta chain in context. As yet, its antigen is unknown. The method was immunoSEQ multiplex PCR; TCRdb's version includes in-frame clones alone and lacks a portion of them. The sample holds about 120,000 clones; around 85% are singletons and the top ten take roughly 2.3%. The CDR3 contains 12 residues. V lost 2 bases, J lost 7 bases, and 8 bases lay in between. CDR1 and CDR2 (germline): SNHLY, FYNNEI. This entry is derived from a study of T cell responses to AZD1222 COVID-19 vaccine. General study results and limits: Most donors were white British, females outnumbered males, and clonal diversity was possibly underestimated.

The source material was peripheral blood, sampled on day 0 of AZD1222 vaccination. This rearrangement joins TRBV2 to TRBJ1-2; maybe TRBD1 (6 bases). This clonotype originated in an adult in good health. CDR3 sequence: CASSERGVGYTF. CDR3 DNA: TGTGCCAGCAGTGAAAGGGGGGTTGGCTACACCTTC.